The rows below give T cell receptor beta chains drawn from one sample of a study of blood T cell repertoires in COVID-19. Assay used: immunoSEQ multiplex PCR; TCRdb lists only in-frame clones, some missing. The repertoire has 86,000 or so clones, 86% of them found once; the top ten carry about 5%. Sequences were obtained from peripheral blood. The receptors come from a man over 45 with active or convalescent COVID-19. Both conserved end residues are part of each CDR3. The D gene is left open where the match is weak. For some rows the clone size is stated as once, few or many, or as a class when expanded; others skip it.

CDR3 length,V gene,clone size,D gene,J gene,CDR3 DNA,CDR3 protein
15,TRBV15,.,.,TRBJ1-5,TGTGCCACCAGCAGAGATGGGGGGGCCAATCAGCCCCAGCATTTT,CATSRDGGANQPQHF
15,TRBV4-3,.,.,TRBJ1-2,TGCGCCAGCAGTCCTCCGGGACTGGGGGGCTATGGCTACACCTTC,CASSPPGLGGYGYTF
15,TRBV6-2/TRBV6-3,.,.,TRBJ1-5,TGTGCCAGCAGCCTCTTATCTTATAGCAATCAGCCCCAGCATTTT,CASSLLSYSNQPQHF
17,TRBV19,.,TRBD1,TRBJ1-5,TGTGCCAGTAGTATCTTACAGGGGATGAAGAGCAATCAGCCCCAGCATTTT,CASSILQGMKSNQPQHF
17,TRBV14,.,TRBD2,TRBJ2-3,TGTGCCAGCAGCCAAGAAAGGACGCGGGGGGCCCGGGATACGCAGTATTTT,CASSQERTRGARDTQYF
17,TRBV5-1,.,TRBD2,TRBJ2-5,TGCGCCAGCAGCTTGGCACTAGCGGGGGAGTACCAAGAGACCCAGTACTTC,CASSLALAGEYQETQYF
14,TRBV7-8,.,.,TRBJ2-7,TGTGCCAGCAGCTTACCGGTGAGCCCCCTCGAGCAGTACTTC,CASSLPVSPLEQYF
14,TRBV19,.,.,TRBJ1-5,TGTGCCAGTAGCCTCAGGGAGGCCAATCAGCCCCAGCATTTT,CASSLREANQPQHF
13,TRBV6-6,.,.,TRBJ1-1,TGTGCCAGCAGTAACAACGGGGAAACTGAAGCTTTCTTT,CASSNNGETEAFF
15,TRBV3-1/TRBV3-2,.,.,TRBJ2-3,TGTGCCAGCAGCCAAGGTATTGGTAGTGCAGATACGCAGTATTTT,CASSQGIGSADTQYF
12,TRBV10-1,.,TRBD2,TRBJ2-1,TGCGCCAGCAGTTCCAGCGGGGGTGAGCAGTTCTTC,CASSSSGGEQFF
14,TRBV6-6,.,TRBD1,TRBJ1-2,TGTGCCAGCAGTTACCCAGGGACAGACTATGGCTACACCTTC,CASSYPGTDYGYTF
12,TRBV6-4,.,.,TRBJ2-3,TGTGCCAGCAGTGCAGGCACAGATACGCAGTATTTT,CASSAGTDTQYF
14,TRBV7-9,.,.,TRBJ1-6,TGTGCCAGCAGCTTTGGCAGGGGCAATTCACCCCTCCACTTT,CASSFGRGNSPLHF
17,TRBV7-2,.,.,TRBJ1-3,TGTGCCAGCAGCTTAGTGGGACAAGGGGCGATCGGAACCACCATATATTTT,CASSLVGQGAIGTTIYF
12,TRBV7-2,.,.,TRBJ2-1,TGTGCCAGCAGCTTACAGGGCTTTGAGCAGTTCTTC,CASSLQGFEQFF
15,TRBV24-1,.,TRBD1,TRBJ1-4,TGTGCCACCAGTGATCCGGGACAGGGAAAAGAAAAACTGTTTTTT,CATSDPGQGKEKLFF
13,TRBV5-6,.,.,TRBJ1-2,TGTGCCAGCAGCTTGGGGGAGCGGTATGGCTACACCTTC,CASSLGERYGYTF
13,TRBV3-1/TRBV3-2,.,.,TRBJ2-7,TGTGCCAGCAGCCGGGGCAGGGGCTACGAGCAGTACTTC,CASSRGRGYEQYF
12,TRBV6-5,few,.,TRBJ1-6,TGTGCCAGCAGTCGTATCAATTCACCCCTCCACTTT,CASSRINSPLHF
13,TRBV5-1,.,.,TRBJ1-1,TGCGCCAGCAGCTCCACAGGGTCCACTGAAGCTTTCTTT,CASSSTGSTEAFF
11,TRBV14,.,.,TRBJ1-4,TGTGCCAGCAGCCAAAAACAGAATCTGTTTTTT,CASSQKQNLFF
18,TRBV14,.,TRBD2,TRBJ2-1,TGTGCCAGCAGCCAAGATCCAAGACTAGCGGGGGGGCACAATGAGCAGTTCTTC,CASSQDPRLAGGHNEQFF
15,TRBV27,.,TRBD1,TRBJ2-7,TGTGCCAGCAGTTATGGACAGGGGGTCTCCTACGAGCAGTACTTC,CASSYGQGVSYEQYF
11,TRBV7-2,.,.,TRBJ2-1,TGTGCCAGCAGCTTTCGAGATGAGCAGTTCTTC,CASSFRDEQFF
15,TRBV9,.,TRBD2,TRBJ2-1,TGTGCCAGCAGAGCCGGGACTAGCGACTACAATGAGCAGTTCTTC,CASRAGTSDYNEQFF
14,TRBV5-1,.,.,TRBJ2-5,TGCGCCAGCAACTCCGGGGGGCCAGCAGAGACCCAGTACTTC,CASNSGGPAETQYF
14,TRBV2,.,TRBD1,TRBJ1-1,TGTGCCAGCAGTGTAGGGACAGTGAACACTGAAGCTTTCTTT,CASSVGTVNTEAFF
13,TRBV28,.,.,TRBJ1-5,TGTGCCAGCAGTTTTCCCGGGAATCAGCCCCAGCATTTT,CASSFPGNQPQHF
15,TRBV18,.,.,TRBJ1-1,TGTGCCAGCTCACCACTAGGAGAAGGGAGCACTGAAGCTTTCTTT,CASSPLGEGSTEAFF
16,TRBV5-6,.,TRBD1,TRBJ1-2,TGTGCCAGCAGCTCTTGGGCCGGGACAGGGGGGAATGGCTACACCTTC,CASSSWAGTGGNGYTF
17,TRBV4-1,.,TRBD1,TRBJ1-6,TGCGCCAGCAGCCAAACTCGGACAGGGTCCAATAATTCACCCCTCCACTTT,CASSQTRTGSNNSPLHF
15,TRBV7-2,.,.,TRBJ1-6,TGTGCCAGCAGCTTAACAGGAGTGGGTAGTTCACCCCTCCACTTT,CASSLTGVGSSPLHF
13,TRBV3-1/TRBV3-2,.,.,TRBJ1-2,TGTGCCAGCAGCCGGGGGACTTTGGGTGGCTACACCTTC,CASSRGTLGGYTF
15,TRBV9,.,.,TRBJ1-3,TGTGCCAGCAGCAACGTCAGGGGCGTTGGAAACACCATATATTTT,CASSNVRGVGNTIYF
15,TRBV28,.,TRBD1,TRBJ1-5,TGTGCCAGCAGTCCGCGACAGGGTCAAGGGCAGCCCCAGCATTTT,CASSPRQGQGQPQHF
14,TRBV11-2,.,.,TRBJ1-6,TGTGCCAGCAGCTCAGGACAGACACCCCCTACCCTCCACTTT,CASSSGQTPPTLHF
13,TRBV6-6,once,.,TRBJ1-1,TGTGCCAGCGGTAGGGGGACGGGCACTGAAGCTTTCTTT,CASGRGTGTEAFF
14,TRBV28,.,.,TRBJ2-4,TGTGCCAGCAGTTTAGGGGGGAACAAAAACATTCAGTACTTC,CASSLGGNKNIQYF
15,TRBV10-3,.,.,TRBJ2-3,TGTGCCATCAATCGGTCAGGGTCCCTTAAGGATACGCAGTATTTT,CAINRSGSLKDTQYF
13,TRBV27,.,TRBD1,TRBJ1-5,TGTGCCAGCAGTTTGGGACAGGGTCAGCCCCAGCATTTT,CASSLGQGQPQHF
12,TRBV7-9,.,.,TRBJ1-3,TGTGCCAGCAGCTTGACAGGAAACACCATATATTTT,CASSLTGNTIYF
15,TRBV6-7,.,.,TRBJ2-6,TGTGCCAGCACCGCTATGGACCCGGGGACCAACGTCCTGACTTTC,CASTAMDPGTNVLTF
15,TRBV6-6,.,TRBD1,TRBJ1-1,TGTGCCAGCAGTACTGGACAGGGCGGTTACACTGAAGCTTTCTTT,CASSTGQGGYTEAFF
15,TRBV19,.,TRBD1,TRBJ2-2,TGTGCCAGTAGTCGGACAGGGGGGGATATCGGGGAGCTGTTTTTT,CASSRTGGDIGELFF